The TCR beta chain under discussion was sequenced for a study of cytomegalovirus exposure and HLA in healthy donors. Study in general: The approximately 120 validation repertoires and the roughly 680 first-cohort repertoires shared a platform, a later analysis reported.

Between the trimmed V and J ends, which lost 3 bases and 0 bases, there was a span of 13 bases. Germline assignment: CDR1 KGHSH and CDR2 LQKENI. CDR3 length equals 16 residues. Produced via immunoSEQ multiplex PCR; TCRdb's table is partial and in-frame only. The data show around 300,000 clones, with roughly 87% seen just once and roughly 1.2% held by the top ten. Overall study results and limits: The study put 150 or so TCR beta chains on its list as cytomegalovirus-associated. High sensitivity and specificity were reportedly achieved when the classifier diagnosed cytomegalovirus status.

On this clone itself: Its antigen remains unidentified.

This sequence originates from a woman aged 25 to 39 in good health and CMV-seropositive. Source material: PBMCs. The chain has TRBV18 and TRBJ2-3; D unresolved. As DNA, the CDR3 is TGTGCCAGCTCACCCCTAGACTTCTCTAGCACAGATACGCAGTATTTT. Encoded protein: CASSPLDFSSTDTQYF.